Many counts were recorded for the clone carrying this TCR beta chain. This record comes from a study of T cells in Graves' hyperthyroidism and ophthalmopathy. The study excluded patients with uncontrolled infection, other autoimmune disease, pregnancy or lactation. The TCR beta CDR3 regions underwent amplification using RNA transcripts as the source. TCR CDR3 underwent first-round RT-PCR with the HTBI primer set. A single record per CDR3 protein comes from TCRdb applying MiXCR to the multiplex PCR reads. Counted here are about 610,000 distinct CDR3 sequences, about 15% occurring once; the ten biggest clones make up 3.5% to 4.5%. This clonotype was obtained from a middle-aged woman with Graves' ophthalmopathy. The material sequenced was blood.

DNA of the CDR3: TGCAGTGCTGTTACCGGGACAGATTTTAGTGCCCAGTACTTC. Encoded protein: CSAVTGTDFSAQYF. The chain links TRBV20-1 to TRBJ2-5; 7 bases are shared with TRBD1. With V trimmed by 5 bases and J by 9 bases, 15 bases remained unmatched. The CDR3 consists of 14 residues. Germline V lookup: CDR1 DFQATT, CDR2 SNEGSKA (reference sequence).